A selection of T cell receptor beta chains follows, all from one sample in a study of cytomegalovirus exposure and HLA in healthy donors. The method was immunoSEQ multiplex PCR; TCRdb's version includes in-frame clones alone and lacks a portion of them. The sample lists roughly 150,000 clones; approximately 80% were seen once. Input material: PBMCs. These receptors came from a boy younger than 10 in good health and CMV-seronegative. CDR3s include the opening cysteine and the closing phenylalanine or tryptophan. A D gene is named only where the DNA matches it firmly. Size is omitted from some rows. Given values are once, few, many or a class for expanded clones.

abundance	d_gene	j_gene	v_gene	CDR3nt	CDR3aa
-	TRBD1	TRBJ1-2	TRBV27	TGTGCCAGCAGCCGGGACAGGGGAATCGGTGGCTATGGCTACACCTTC	CASSRDRGIGGYGYTF
few	-	TRBJ2-1	TRBV5-4	TGTGCCAGCAGGGTTGGGGGACACAACAAGCAGTTCTTC	CASRVGGHNKQFF
once	-	TRBJ2-1	TRBV7-2	TGTGCCAGCAGCACCATGCGGGCCTCCTACAATGAGCAGTTCTTC	CASSTMRASYNEQFF
few	-	TRBJ1-2	TRBV2	TGTGCCAGCAGTGAACACCGGACTCAGACCTATGGCTACACCTTC	CASSEHRTQTYGYTF
-	-	TRBJ1-1	TRBV2	TGTGCCAGCAGTGAGGGACCAGGGGACACTGAAGCTTTCTTT	CASSEGPGDTEAFF
-	TRBD1	TRBJ1-2	TRBV6-5	TGTGCCAGCAGTGCCAACAGGGGGCGTAGAGATGGCTACACCTTC	CASSANRGRRDGYTF
-	TRBD2	TRBJ2-5	TRBV7-8	TGTGCCAGCAGCTCGGGACTAGCGGGAGAGACCCAGTACTTC	CASSSGLAGETQYF
-	-	TRBJ2-5	TRBV25-1	TGTGCCAGCAGTGAATTCGGGAACAGGGTACAAGAGACCCAGTACTTC	CASSEFGNRVQETQYF
once	-	TRBJ2-7	TRBV20-1	TGCAGTGCCCTGAGACTCCCCGAGCAGTACTTC	CSALRLPEQYF
-	-	TRBJ1-1	TRBV5-1	TGCGCCAGCAGCTTTGAGGATACTGAAGCTTTCTTT	CASSFEDTEAFF
-	-	TRBJ2-5	TRBV5-1	TGCGCCAGCAGCTGGCAGAACCAAGAGACCCAGTACTTC	CASSWQNQETQYF
-	TRBD1	TRBJ2-1	TRBV4-3	TGCGCCAGCAGCCAAGATTATTACGGACAGGGGGCAGACGATGAGCAGTTCTTC	CASSQDYYGQGADDEQFF
-	-	TRBJ1-1	TRBV7-5	TGTGCCAGAAGTAGACGAAAAAGGGGGAGATTCACTGAAGCTTTCTTT	CARSRRKRGRFTEAFF
-	TRBD1	TRBJ1-1	TRBV6-5	TGTGCCAGCAGAACCACGGACAGGGGGGGCACTGAAGCTTTCTTT	CASRTTDRGGTEAFF
-	-	TRBJ2-1	TRBV19	TGTGCCAGTAGTATAACCCCCTTCAGTTCCTCCTACAATGAGCAGTTCTTC	CASSITPFSSSYNEQFF
few	TRBD1	TRBJ1-3	TRBV6-5	TGTGCCAGCACCTCCTCTCCGGGACAGGGAAACACCATATATTTT	CASTSSPGQGNTIYF
-	TRBD1	TRBJ2-4	TRBV5-5	TGTGCCAGCAGCACGGGACAGGGTGACATTCAGTACTTC	CASSTGQGDIQYF
-	TRBD2	TRBJ2-7	TRBV6-5	TGTGCCAGCAGAACCCCGGGACTAGCAGGCTACGAGCAGTACTTC	CASRTPGLAGYEQYF
-	-	TRBJ2-3	TRBV12-5	TGTGCTAGTGGTTTGGACAGATACACAGATACGCAGTATTTT	CASGLDRYTDTQYF
-	TRBD1	TRBJ2-7	TRBV11-3	TGTGCCAGCAGCGCCGGACAGGGTAGGCAGCAGTACTTC	CASSAGQGRQQYF
-	TRBD2	TRBJ2-1	TRBV5-6	TGTGCCAGCAGCTTGGGGGCTAGCGGGAATAGGGATGAGCAGTTCTTC	CASSLGASGNRDEQFF
-	TRBD1	TRBJ1-5	TRBV2	TGTGCCAGCAGGGCGTTGGGACAGGGGACTCAGCCCCAGCATTTT	CASRALGQGTQPQHF
-	-	TRBJ1-5	TRBV6-5	TGTGCCAGCAGACGGACAGATAATCAGCCCCAGCATTTT	CASRRTDNQPQHF
-	TRBD2	TRBJ2-5	TRBV25-1	TGTGCCAGCAGAACTAGCGGGGGGATTTTATTGGAGACCCAGTACTTC	CASRTSGGILLETQYF
few	TRBD1	TRBJ2-3	TRBV11-3	TGTGCCAGCACCCAAAGACAGGGTTTTGGGACAGATACGCAGTATTTT	CASTQRQGFGTDTQYF
-	-	TRBJ1-1	TRBV7-2	TGTGCCAGCAGCCCACGTCCGGGGGGGGGCACTGAAGCTTTCTTT	CASSPRPGGGTEAFF
-	-	TRBJ2-2	TRBV7-9	TGTTCCAGCAGCTACGCAGGGGCCGGGGAGCTGTTTTTT	CSSSYAGAGELFF
-	-	TRBJ1-2	TRBV2	TGTGCCAGCACCTCCACAGGGAGGGGAGGCTACACCTTC	CASTSTGRGGYTF
-	-	TRBJ2-1	TRBV19	TGTGCCAGTAGAATGGACAGCCAGAGTGAGCAGTTCTTC	CASRMDSQSEQFF
few	TRBD2	TRBJ2-3	TRBV6-5	TGTGCCAGCAGCCCGCGGGGGGGCCTCACGTATACGCAGTATTTT	CASSPRGGLTYTQYF
-	TRBD1	TRBJ1-1	TRBV7-8	TGTGCCAGCGGGATTTCAGGACAGGAGAACACTGAAGCTTTCTTT	CASGISGQENTEAFF
-	TRBD2	TRBJ2-7	TRBV7-8	TGTGCCAGCAGCCCTACAGGGGCCCGGGCTAGCGGGAGATCCGGCGAGCAGTACTTC	CASSPTGARASGRSGEQYF
-	-	TRBJ1-1	TRBV20-1	TGCAGTTCCACAAACCCACGTGAAGCTTTCTTT	CSSTNPREAFF
-	TRBD1	TRBJ2-2	TRBV28	TGTGCCAGCAGCCCAGGGGGCCCCACCGGGGAGCTGTTTTTT	CASSPGGPTGELFF
-	TRBD2	TRBJ2-1	TRBV7-6	TGTGCCAGCAGCCCTCGACTAGCGGGAGAGTTAGCCAATGAGCAGTTCTTC	CASSPRLAGELANEQFF
few	TRBD1	TRBJ2-1	TRBV6-4	TGTGCCAGCAGTGACTCGACAGGGGGCTACAATGAGCAGTTCTTC	CASSDSTGGYNEQFF
once	-	TRBJ1-2	TRBV30	TGTGCCTGGAGTAACTACAGGGACGGCTACACCTTC	CAWSNYRDGYTF
-	TRBD1	TRBJ2-3	TRBV29-1	TGCAGCGCGGGTGACAGGGGCACAGATACGCAGTATTTT	CSAGDRGTDTQYF